These 22 T cell receptor beta chains share one sample of origin, sequenced in a study of blood T cell repertoires in COVID-19. TCRdb's table, derived via immunoSEQ multiplex PCR, lists solely in-frame clones and lacks some. The sample lists fewer than 150,000 clones; 80% to 85% were seen once. The source material was peripheral blood. These receptors were taken from a human donor in a cohort sampled during active COVID-19.

The V gene is TRBV6-5, the J gene TRBJ2-7; tentative D call: TRBD1 (6 bases). The V end was cut by 9 bases, the J end by 2 bases, with 14 bases between. The CDR3 spans 13 residues. The germline V gene has CDR1 MNHEY and CDR2 SVGAGI. The CDR3 sequence: CASNRDPAYEQYF. In nucleotides, the CDR3 is TGTGCCAGTAACAGGGATCCGGCCTACGAGCAGTACTTC.

The V call is TRBV7-3, the J call TRBJ2-5; D gene unclear. V lost 3 bases, J lost 2 bases, and 7 bases lay in between. Germline V gene lookup returns CDR1 SGHTA and CDR2 FQGTGA. The length of the CDR3 is 13 residues. The CDR3 DNA sequence: TGTGCCAGCAGCTTGACACCACAAGAGACCCAGTACTTC. Protein: CASSLTPQETQYF. Based on the CDR3 plus reference TRBV7-3 and TRBJ2-5, the full variable domain is GAGVSQTPSNKVTEKGKYVELRCDPISGHTALYWYRQSLGQGPEFLIYFQGTGAADDSGLPNDRFFAVRPEGSVSTLKIQRTERGDSAVYLCASSLTPQETQYFGPGTRLLVL.

The chain joins TRBV5-5 to TRBJ2-7; D is unresolved. V was shortened by 4 bases and J by 3 bases, with 8 bases between the two germline ends. The CDR3 runs 12 residues. Germline CDR1 and CDR2: SGHKS and YYEKEE (reference sequence). This CDR3 reads CASSLNLYEQYF. For the CDR3, the DNA is TGTGCCAGCAGCCTAAACCTCTACGAGCAGTACTTC.

The chain employs TRBV5-1 and TRBJ2-3; no definite D call. Deletions cut 4 bases from V and 5 bases from J, with 11 bases between. This CDR3 region has 13 residues. The germline gives CDR1 SGHRS, CDR2 YFSETQ. The CDR3 nucleotides are TGCGCCAGCAGCAGCCTGGTCGAAGATACGCAGTATTTT. Encoded protein: CASSSLVEDTQYF.

The chain recombines TRBV18 with TRBJ1-2, with D tentatively TRBD1 (6 bases). Trimming shortened V by 2 bases and J by 4 bases, and 17 bases separated the two germline ends. Germline CDR1 and CDR2: KGHSH and LQKENI. This CDR3 has 16 residues. The CDR3 coding sequence is TGTGCCAGCTCACCAATGCAGGGGCCCGGTCCCTATGGCTACACCTTC. It translates to CASSPMQGPGPYGYTF.

This clone was seen just once. The V call is TRBV5-1, the J call TRBJ2-2; the D gene is possibly TRBD2 (6 bases). V shed 1 base and J shed 6 bases, with 13 bases lying between them. The CDR3 totals 15 residues. CDR1 and CDR2 (germline): SGHRS, YFSETQ. CDR3 sequence: CASSLRVGGPGELFF. CDR3 DNA sequence: TGCGCCAGCAGCTTGAGAGTGGGAGGTCCCGGGGAGCTGTTTTTT.

The rearrangement links TRBV19 to TRBJ2-7; D possibly corresponds to TRBD2 (5 bases). This CDR3 is 13 amino acids long. Germline CDR1 LNHDA, CDR2 SQIVND (reference sequence). Trimming took off 10 bases at V and 0 bases at J, with 13 bases between the two ends. CDR3 region: CATSRESSYEQYF. CDR3 bases: TGTGCCACCTCTAGGGAGAGCTCCTACGAGCAGTACTTC.

This chain links TRBV19 with TRBJ1-2, with D unresolved. The CDR3 is made up of 12 amino acids. V was shortened by 5 bases and J by 8 bases, with 12 bases between the two germline ends. Germline loops: CDR1 LNHDA, CDR2 SQIVND (reference sequence). CDR3 bases: TGTGCCAGTAGTCTAGTCTCGGGGGGCTACACCTTC. The encoded protein is CASSLVSGGYTF.

In its sample, this clone was seen once. The rearrangement uses TRBV19 and TRBJ1-2; 8 bases fit TRBD1. The trim removed 0 bases at V and 6 bases at J, leaving 6 bases unmatched. In germline, CDR1 is LNHDA, CDR2 SQIVND (reference sequence). CDR3 length: 15 amino acids. The CDR3 DNA reads as TGTGCCAGTAGTATAGAACGGACAGGGCGGAATGGCTACACCTTC. Amino acids: CASSIERTGRNGYTF.

The rearrangement uses TRBV9 and TRBJ2-1; D might be TRBD2 (6 bases). CDR1 and CDR2 from the germline V gene are SGDLS and YYNGEE. The CDR3 runs 15 residues. V was pared by 0 bases and J by 0 bases, with 7 bases between. The CDR3 is CASSVDGGSYNEQFF. The CDR3 bases are TGTGCCAGCAGCGTAGACGGGGGCTCCTACAATGAGCAGTTCTTC.

The chain couples TRBV5-1 to TRBJ1-2; D is perhaps TRBD1 (5 bases). The germline gives CDR1 SGHRS, CDR2 YFSETQ. The CDR3 contains 14 residues. Trimming stripped 4 bases from V and 4 bases from J, with 14 bases between. The CDR3 region is CASSTEGLPYGYTF. The CDR3 DNA reads as TGCGCCAGCAGCACCGAGGGACTGCCCTATGGCTACACCTTC. The full variable domain, in which reference TRBV5-1 and TRBJ1-2 provide the parts outside the CDR3, is KAGVTQTPRYLIKTRGQQVTLSCSPISGHRSVSWYQQTPGQGLQFLFEYFSETQRNKGNFPGRFSGRQFSNSRSEMNVSTLELGDSALYLCASSTEGLPYGYTFGSGTRLTVV.

The table lists this clone with a count of one. One end of the junction is discordant with germline, which a read error may explain. The gene calls are TRBV3-1 (or the pseudogene TRBV3-2) and TRBJ2-3; 15 positions match TRBD2. The CDR3 is 14 residues long. Germline values: CDR1 LGHDT, CDR2 YNNKEL (reference sequence). The CDR3 spells CASSQRTSGGAMNF. CDR3 sequence (DNA): TGTGCCAGCAGCCAAAGGACTAGCGGGGGGGCAATGAATTTT.

V usage is TRBV7-2 and J usage is TRBJ2-7; 7 bases are a match to TRBD1. V shed 1 base and J 7 bases; nucleotides not matched to a gene: 10. Per germline, CDR1 SGHTA and CDR2 FQGNSA. The CDR3 consists of 15 residues. The CDR3 spells CASSLDPQGYGEQYF. CDR3 coding DNA: TGTGCCAGCAGCTTAGACCCACAGGGGTACGGGGAGCAGTACTTC.

The V and J genes are TRBV5-1 and TRBJ2-3; TRBD2 agrees at 13 bases. Per the germline V gene, CDR1 is SGHRS and CDR2 is YFSETQ. V lost 3 bases to trimming and J lost 5 bases; unmatched junction nucleotides: 6. The CDR3 has 16 residues. The CDR3 DNA reads as TGCGCCAGCAGCTCCAGACTAGCGGGGGGTATAGATACGCAGTATTTT. Amino acid sequence: CASSSRLAGGIDTQYF.

The V gene is TRBV28, the J gene TRBJ1-3; TRBD1 is a possible D gene (6 bases). CDR3 length equals 14 residues. The V gene's germline CDR1 is MDHEN and CDR2 SYDVKM. V was clipped by 5 bases and J by 7 bases, with 15 bases between them. The CDR3: CASSQGPRGNTIYF. As DNA, the CDR3 is TGTGCCAGCAGTCAGGGGCCGCGTGGGAACACCATATATTTT.

V is TRBV5-1 and J is TRBJ2-1; 13 nucleotides line up with TRBD2. This CDR3 has 16 amino acids. The germline gives CDR1 SGHRS, CDR2 YFSETQ. V lost 5 bases to trimming and J lost 8 bases; unmatched junction nucleotides: 10. The CDR3 DNA reads as TGCGCCAGCAGATTAGGACTAGCGGGGGATGCCGATGAGCAGTTCTTC. Amino acids: CASRLGLAGDADEQFF.

The chain combines TRBV6-6 with TRBJ2-1; TRBD2 agrees at 10 bases. J was trimmed by 7 bases and V by 2 bases; bases with no gene match: 8. Germline V CDR1 and CDR2: MNHNY, SVGAGI (reference sequence). CDR3 length: 16 residues. This CDR3 is CASSYGVAGGSNEQFF. The CDR3 coding sequence is TGTGCCAGCAGTTACGGCGTAGCGGGGGGTTCTAATGAGCAGTTCTTC.

This rearrangement joins TRBV6-2 or TRBV6-3 to TRBJ2-7; 11 bases agree with TRBD2. The CDR3 is 18 residues long. Per the germline V gene, CDR1 is MNHEY and CDR2 is SVGEGT. Trimming removed 0 bases from V and 0 bases from J; junction bases left unmatched: 7. This CDR3 is CASSYSLAGAPVSYEQYF. CDR3 coding DNA: TGTGCCAGCAGTTACTCACTAGCGGGGGCACCTGTCTCCTACGAGCAGTACTTC.

This sequence joins TRBV27 and TRBJ2-2; 7 bases are shared with TRBD1. With 5 bases clipped from V and 3 bases from J, the junction kept 9 bases outside the gene matches. Germline loops: CDR1 MNHEY, CDR2 SMNVEV (reference sequence). This CDR3 region has 16 residues. The CDR3 protein is CASSPPTGIYTGELFF. CDR3 sequence (DNA): TGTGCCAGCAGTCCGCCGACAGGGATCTACACCGGGGAGCTGTTTTTT.

The V gene is TRBV2, the J gene TRBJ2-7; weak D call: TRBD2 (6 bases). Germline V CDR1 and CDR2: SNHLY, FYNNEI. There are 14 residues in the CDR3. Trimming took off 4 bases at V and 7 bases at J, with 17 bases between the two ends. The CDR3 DNA follows: TGTGCCAGCAGTGGGGTCCAGTGGGCGGGGGAGCAGTACTTC. Protein: CASSGVQWAGEQYF.

This chain links TRBV7-2 with TRBJ2-1, with D possibly TRBD1 on 6 matching bases. Germline V gene data show CDR1 as SGHTA and CDR2 as FQGNSA. V was cut by 5 bases and J by 3 bases, with 14 bases left in between. The CDR3 has 15 amino acids. Here the CDR3 reads CASSPRDTFYNEQFF. In DNA, the CDR3 is TGTGCCAGCAGCCCGAGGGACACCTTCTACAATGAGCAGTTCTTC.

The chain joins TRBV18 to TRBJ2-2, with a tentative D call TRBD1 (6 bases). Germline loops: CDR1 KGHSH, CDR2 LQKENI. The CDR3 totals 14 residues. Trimming took off 3 bases at V and 6 bases at J, with 11 bases between the two ends. CDR3 loop: CASSPSQGSGELFF. The DNA of the CDR3 is TGTGCCAGCTCACCCTCGCAGGGGTCCGGGGAGCTGTTTTTT.